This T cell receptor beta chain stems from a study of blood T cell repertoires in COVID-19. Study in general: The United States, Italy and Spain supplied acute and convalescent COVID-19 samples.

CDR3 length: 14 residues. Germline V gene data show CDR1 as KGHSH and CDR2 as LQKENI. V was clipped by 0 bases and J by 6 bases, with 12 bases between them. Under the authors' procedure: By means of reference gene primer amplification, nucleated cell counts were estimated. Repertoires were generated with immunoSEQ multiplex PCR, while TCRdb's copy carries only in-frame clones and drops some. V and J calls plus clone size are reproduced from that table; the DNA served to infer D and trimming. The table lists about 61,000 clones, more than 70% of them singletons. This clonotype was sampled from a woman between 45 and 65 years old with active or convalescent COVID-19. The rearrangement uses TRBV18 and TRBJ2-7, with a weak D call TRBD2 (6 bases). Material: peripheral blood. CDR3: CASSPPRGMSEQYF. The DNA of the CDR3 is TGTGCCAGCTCACCACCGCGGGGAATGAGCGAGCAGTACTTC.